The 18 T cell receptor beta chains listed next were all sequenced from one sample in a study of T cell responses to AZD1222 COVID-19 vaccine. Using immunoSEQ multiplex PCR, the repertoire was profiled, and TCRdb retains in-frame clones only, with some absent. In the table there are about 150,000 clones, approximately 88% of which are singletons. The specimen comprised peripheral blood, sampled on day 0 of AZD1222 vaccination. These receptors came from an adult in good health.

The genes are TRBV6-4 and TRBJ1-5; D is unclear. The CDR3 is 17 amino acids. Germline CDR1 reads MRHNA; CDR2 reads SNTAGT. Trimming cost V 7 bases and J 10 bases, with 29 bases left between them. The CDR3 is CASTNTWSGKGLGPQHF. The DNA for the CDR3 is TGTGCCAGCACTAACACTTGGTCGGGAAAGGGCCTTGGACCCCAGCATTTT.

The chain recombines TRBV5-1 with TRBJ2-2, with 9 bases identical to TRBD1. This CDR3 comprises 16 residues. The trim removed 3 bases at V and 4 bases at J, leaving 7 bases unmatched. Germline CDR1 is SGHRS and CDR2 is YFSETQ. The DNA for the CDR3 is TGCGCCAGCAGCTCATTACAGGGGGCGGGCACCGGGGAGCTGTTTTTT. This gives the protein CASSSLQGAGTGELFF.

The rearrangement uses TRBV11-3 and TRBJ1-1; a weak D match, TRBD1 (6 bases). This CDR3 has 14 amino acids. CDR1 and CDR2 from the germline V gene are SGHNT and YENEEA. Trimming took 5 bases from V and 5 from J, leaving 15 bases between them. CDR3 sequence (DNA): TGTGCCAGCAGCCCAGTGCAGGGGAGGACTGAAGCTTTCTTT. Translating gives CASSPVQGRTEAFF.

The rearrangement joins TRBV7-9 to TRBJ1-5, with D hard to call. The V end lost 1 base, the J end lost 0 bases, and 4 bases lay between the germline ends. Germline V gene lookup returns CDR1 SEHNR and CDR2 FQNEAQ (reference sequence). The CDR3 runs 14 residues. DNA of the CDR3: TGTGCCAGCAGCTTAGGTTTTAGCAATCAGCCCCAGCATTTT. Amino acids: CASSLGFSNQPQHF.

The rearrangement joins TRBV5-4 to TRBJ2-5; D gene uncertain. V lost 5 bases and J 5 bases, leaving 10 bases between the germline ends. Germline-derived CDR1 and CDR2 are SGHNT and YYREEE (reference sequence). This CDR3 comprises 12 residues. CDR3 nucleotide sequence: TGTGCCAGCAGGTCTCTAGGGGAGACCCAGTACTTC. Translated: CASRSLGETQYF.

A note on this clone: The identical CDR3 is also encoded by other nucleotide sequences in the sample. The chain recombines TRBV29-1 with TRBJ1-1, with 11 bases identical to TRBD1. CDR3 length equals 13 residues. CDR1 is SQVTM, CDR2 ANQGSEA, per germline. The trim removed 7 bases at V and 0 bases at J, leaving 1 base unmatched. The CDR3 DNA follows: TGCAGCGGGGACAGGGGGTTGAACACTGAAGCTTTCTTT. Residues: CSGDRGLNTEAFF. The full variable domain, its missing parts supplied by reference TRBV29-1 and TRBJ1-1, is SAVISQKPSRDICQRGTSLTIQCQVDSQVTMMFWYRQQPGQSLTLIATANQGSEATYESGFVIDKFPISRPNLTFSTLTVSNMSPEDSSIYLCSGDRGLNTEAFFGQGTRLTVV.

V and J are TRBV6-2 or TRBV6-3 and TRBJ1-1; D might be TRBD1 (6 bases). The CDR3 runs 16 residues. The ends were cut back, 0 bases at V and 1 base at J, with 12 bases in the middle. The germline CDR1 and CDR2 sequences are MNHEY and SVGEGT. The CDR3: CASSYSGPGANTEAFF. The CDR3 nucleotides are TGTGCCAGCAGTTACTCGGGGCCAGGGGCGAACACTGAAGCTTTCTTT.

This clone is a singleton in its sample. DNA for the CDR3: TGTGCCAGCTTCCGGGGCCAAGGGGGAGAATACAATGAGCAGTTCTTC. Its translation is CASFRGQGGEYNEQFF. The V gene is TRBV5-4, the J gene TRBJ2-1, with a possible D match to TRBD1 (6 bases). V was shortened by 7 bases and J by 4 bases, with 21 bases between the two germline ends. The germline gives CDR1 SGHNT, CDR2 YYREEE (reference sequence). This CDR3 contains 16 residues.

V gene TRBV5-1 combines with J gene TRBJ2-7; D may match TRBD1 or TRBD2 (6 bases each). The germline gives CDR1 SGHRS, CDR2 YFSETQ. Trimming shortened V by 3 bases and J by 6 bases, and 10 bases separated the two germline ends. The CDR3 is 12 residues long. CDR3 residues: CASSSQGLEQYF. CDR3 coding DNA: TGCGCCAGCAGCTCACAGGGACTCGAGCAGTACTTC. Drawing the rest from reference TRBV5-1 and TRBJ2-7, the complete variable domain is KAGVTQTPRYLIKTRGQQVTLSCSPISGHRSVSWYQQTPGQGLQFLFEYFSETQRNKGNFPGRFSGRQFSNSRSEMNVSTLELGDSALYLCASSSQGLEQYFGPGTRLTVT.

The chain links TRBV19 to TRBJ1-1; possibly TRBD1 for D (5 bases). V was cut by 6 bases and J by 10 bases, with 12 bases left in between. Per germline, CDR1 LNHDA and CDR2 SQIVND (reference sequence). The CDR3 spans 11 residues. CDR3 nucleotide sequence: TGTGCCAGTAGAGACAGTCTCGGAGCTTTCTTT. It codes for CASRDSLGAFF.

The rearrangement links TRBV12-3 or TRBV12-4 to TRBJ1-1, with D unresolved. Trimming took 4 bases from V and 6 from J, leaving 9 bases between them. The CDR3 runs 12 residues. Written as DNA, the CDR3 is TGTGCCAGCAGTTCGGGCCCCTCTGAAGCTTTCTTT. Translating gives CASSSGPSEAFF.

The J gene is TRBJ2-1, the V gene TRBV11-2; D not certain. Between the trimmed V and J ends, which lost 5 bases and 7 bases, there was a span of 18 bases. The CDR3 length is 15 residues. Per germline, CDR1 SGHAT and CDR2 FQNNGV. CDR3 nucleotide sequence: TGTGCCAGCAGCCCTGTTGGGCGGTTTAGGAATGAGCAGTTCTTC. Translated: CASSPVGRFRNEQFF.

V usage is TRBV10-3 and J usage is TRBJ1-2, with 8 bases lining up with TRBD1. Germline V gene sequence: CDR1 ENHRY, CDR2 SYGVKD. J was trimmed by 5 bases and V by 10 bases; bases with no gene match: 12. The CDR3 loop spans 14 amino acids. CDR3 residues: CASLAGTGIYGYTF. CDR3 nucleotides: TGTGCCAGCCTAGCCGGGACAGGAATTTATGGCTACACCTTC.

J is TRBJ1-5 and V is TRBV7-2; D is unresolved. This CDR3 region has 13 residues. Germline V CDR1 and CDR2: SGHTA, FQGNSA. Deletions cut 1 base from V and 3 bases from J, with 4 bases between. In DNA form, the CDR3 reads TGTGCCAGCAGCTTAGTAGACAATCAGCCCCAGCATTTT. Amino acid sequence: CASSLVDNQPQHF.

The chain recombines TRBV11-2 with TRBJ1-5, with 9 bases aligning to TRBD1. The germline V gene has CDR1 SGHAT and CDR2 FQNNGV. V was pared by 5 bases and J by 0 bases, with 2 bases of the junction left unmatched. The CDR3 has 15 residues. CDR3 nucleotide sequence: TGTGCCAGCAGCCGGACAGGGGATAGCAATCAGCCCCAGCATTTT. This gives the protein CASSRTGDSNQPQHF.

This clone was found a few times. The V and J genes are TRBV5-5 and TRBJ1-5; D unresolved. CDR3 length: 15 amino acids. In germline, CDR1 is SGHKS, CDR2 YYEKEE (reference sequence). Trimming shortened V by 0 bases and J by 6 bases, and 13 bases separated the two germline ends. CDR3 residues: CASSLGQAKGQPQHF. The CDR3 DNA reads TGTGCCAGCAGCTTGGGGCAGGCTAAGGGTCAGCCCCAGCATTTT. Filled out from reference TRBV5-5 and TRBJ1-5, the complete variable domain reads DAGVTQSPTHLIKTRGQQVTLRCSPISGHKSVSWYQQVLGQGPQFIFQYYEKEERGRGNFPDRFSARQFPNYSSELNVNALLLGDSALYLCASSLGQAKGQPQHFGDGTRLSIL.

The chain carries TRBV27 and TRBJ1-5; tentative D call: TRBD1 (5 bases). The CDR3 has 13 amino acids. V lost 7 bases to trimming and J lost 3 bases, with 10 bases between them. Germline V gives CDR1 MNHEY, CDR2 SMNVEV (reference sequence). CDR3 region: CASTPGLNQPQHF. The CDR3 DNA sequence: TGTGCCAGCACACCAGGGCTCAATCAGCCCCAGCATTTT.

The J gene is TRBJ2-7, the V gene TRBV4-1; D might be TRBD1 or TRBD2, each matching 5 bases. Germline CDR1 reads MGHRA; CDR2 reads YSYEKL. This CDR3 comprises 15 residues. Trimming left V 1 base short and J 4 bases short, with 14 bases between. Here the CDR3 DNA reads TGCGCCAGCAGCCAAGCCGGGGCTACCCCTTACGAGCAGTACTTC. It translates to CASSQAGATPYEQYF.